These T cell receptor beta chains were read from a single sample in a study of cytomegalovirus exposure and HLA in healthy donors. Sequencing was performed with immunoSEQ multiplex PCR; in TCRdb, only in-frame clones are kept and a portion is missing. Among approximately 130,000 clones listed, more than 80% were seen once. Source material: PBMCs. The receptors were gathered from a young woman in good health and CMV-seropositive. Both conserved end residues are part of each CDR3. A D gene is named only where the DNA matches it firmly. Expanded clones are given a class, and other clones once, few, many or no size at all.

v_gene: TRBV5-1
abundance: -
j_gene: TRBJ1-1
d_gene: -
CDR3nt: TGCGCCAGCAGTAAGGCGGAAAACACTGAAGCTTTCTTT
CDR3aa: CASSKAENTEAFF

v_gene: TRBV7-9
abundance: -
j_gene: TRBJ2-7
d_gene: -
CDR3nt: TGTGCCAGCAGCTTCGGGATCTCCTACGAGCAGTACTTC
CDR3aa: CASSFGISYEQYF

v_gene: TRBV28
abundance: -
j_gene: TRBJ1-2
d_gene: TRBD1
CDR3nt: TGTGCCAGCGGGGGGCAGGGGGCGCTCCCTAATAACACCTTC
CDR3aa: CASGGQGALPNNTF

v_gene: TRBV6-4
abundance: -
j_gene: TRBJ2-2
d_gene: TRBD1
CDR3nt: TGTGCCAGCAGTGACGGGACAGGGGATGACACCGGGGAGCTGTTTTTT
CDR3aa: CASSDGTGDDTGELFF

v_gene: TRBV5-1
abundance: -
j_gene: TRBJ2-2
d_gene: TRBD1
CDR3nt: TGCGCCAGCAGCGTCGGACAGGCCGGGGAGCTGTTTTTT
CDR3aa: CASSVGQAGELFF

v_gene: TRBV2
abundance: few
j_gene: TRBJ1-1
d_gene: -
CDR3nt: TGTGCCAGCAGTGCCCTACAGGGATCAACTGAAGCTTTCTTT
CDR3aa: CASSALQGSTEAFF

v_gene: TRBV2
abundance: -
j_gene: TRBJ1-5
d_gene: TRBD1
CDR3nt: TGTGCCAGCAGTCCCGCAGGGGGAAGTCGGCCCCAGCATTTT
CDR3aa: CASSPAGGSRPQHF

v_gene: TRBV2
abundance: -
j_gene: TRBJ2-7
d_gene: -
CDR3nt: TGTGCCAGCAAGCCTGAGAACTACGAGCAGTACTTC
CDR3aa: CASKPENYEQYF

v_gene: TRBV7-3
abundance: -
j_gene: TRBJ2-1
d_gene: TRBD2
CDR3nt: TGTGCCAGCAGCTGGACTAGCGGGACCTACAATGAGCAGTTCTTC
CDR3aa: CASSWTSGTYNEQFF

v_gene: TRBV30
abundance: -
j_gene: TRBJ1-4
d_gene: -
CDR3nt: TGTGCCTGGAGTGGAGGACTGTTTAATGAAAAACTGTTTTTT
CDR3aa: CAWSGGLFNEKLFF

v_gene: TRBV6-6
abundance: -
j_gene: TRBJ2-5
d_gene: TRBD2
CDR3nt: TGTGCCAGCAGTTACTCCGGGGGGTTCCGAGAGACCCAGTACTTC
CDR3aa: CASSYSGGFRETQYF

v_gene: TRBV5-8
abundance: -
j_gene: TRBJ1-1
d_gene: TRBD1
CDR3nt: TGTGCCAGCAGCTTGGGGGGGACAGCAGAAGCTTTCTTT
CDR3aa: CASSLGGTAEAFF

v_gene: TRBV19
abundance: -
j_gene: TRBJ2-1
d_gene: TRBD2
CDR3nt: TGTGCCAGTAGTATAATAACTAGCGGGAGCCATGAGCAGTTCTTC
CDR3aa: CASSIITSGSHEQFF

v_gene: TRBV15
abundance: -
j_gene: TRBJ2-1
d_gene: TRBD2
CDR3nt: TGTGCCACCTATAGCGGGGCTCCCTACAATGAGCAGTTCTTC
CDR3aa: CATYSGAPYNEQFF

v_gene: TRBV19
abundance: once
j_gene: TRBJ1-1
d_gene: -
CDR3nt: TGTGCCAGTAGTCCGCCCGGGGGCACTGAAGCTTTCTTT
CDR3aa: CASSPPGGTEAFF

v_gene: TRBV9
abundance: -
j_gene: TRBJ1-2
d_gene: -
CDR3nt: TGTGCCAGCAGCGTAGGAGGGAATGGCTACACCTTC
CDR3aa: CASSVGGNGYTF

v_gene: TRBV2
abundance: -
j_gene: TRBJ1-5
d_gene: -
CDR3nt: TGTGCCAGCAGTGTGGGCACCTCGAATCAGCCCCAGCATTTT
CDR3aa: CASSVGTSNQPQHF

v_gene: TRBV4-2
abundance: -
j_gene: TRBJ2-7
d_gene: TRBD1
CDR3nt: TGTGCCAGCAGCCGCGGACAGGAGGCCTACGAGCAGTACTTC
CDR3aa: CASSRGQEAYEQYF

v_gene: TRBV5-1
abundance: -
j_gene: TRBJ1-2
d_gene: TRBD1
CDR3nt: TGCGCCAGCAGCGCCGGGACAGGGGGTGGCTACACCTTC
CDR3aa: CASSAGTGGGYTF

v_gene: TRBV11-3
abundance: -
j_gene: TRBJ2-2
d_gene: -
CDR3nt: TGTGCCAGCAGCTCTTCCGGGGAGCTGTTTTTT
CDR3aa: CASSSSGELFF

v_gene: TRBV7-3
abundance: -
j_gene: TRBJ1-1
d_gene: -
CDR3nt: TGTGCCAGCAGCCGATACGGGGACACTGAAGCTTTCTTT
CDR3aa: CASSRYGDTEAFF

v_gene: TRBV27
abundance: -
j_gene: TRBJ1-4
d_gene: -
CDR3nt: TGTGCCAGCACTTCCTCCCGGGGAAAACTGTTTTTT
CDR3aa: CASTSSRGKLFF

v_gene: TRBV5-4
abundance: once
j_gene: TRBJ2-1
d_gene: TRBD2
CDR3nt: TGTGCCAGCAGCTTGGGAGGGAAGCGGGGTAGCTCCTACAATGAGCAGTTCTTC
CDR3aa: CASSLGGKRGSSYNEQFF

v_gene: TRBV28
abundance: -
j_gene: TRBJ2-7
d_gene: -
CDR3nt: TGTGCCAGCAGTTTACGACAGAGTATCTACGAGCAGTACTTC
CDR3aa: CASSLRQSIYEQYF

v_gene: TRBV9
abundance: -
j_gene: TRBJ2-3
d_gene: -
CDR3nt: TGTGCCAGCAGCGAGGGGGGAGGGGATACGCAGTATTTT
CDR3aa: CASSEGGGDTQYF

v_gene: TRBV6-5
abundance: -
j_gene: TRBJ2-7
d_gene: TRBD2
CDR3nt: TGTGCCAGCAGTAAGCGGGAGGGCTCCTACGAGCAGTACTTC
CDR3aa: CASSKREGSYEQYF

v_gene: TRBV5-4
abundance: -
j_gene: TRBJ1-1
d_gene: -
CDR3nt: TGTGCCAGCAGCTTGAATCCAGACAAGATGAACACTGAAGCTTTCTTT
CDR3aa: CASSLNPDKMNTEAFF

v_gene: TRBV11-2
abundance: -
j_gene: TRBJ2-5
d_gene: TRBD2
CDR3nt: TGTGCCAGCAGCAGCACTAGCGTGGGGACCCAGTACTTC
CDR3aa: CASSSTSVGTQYF

v_gene: TRBV7-9
abundance: once
j_gene: TRBJ1-6
d_gene: TRBD1
CDR3nt: TGTGCCAGCAGCTCCACAGGGGATTCACCCCTCCACTTT
CDR3aa: CASSSTGDSPLHF